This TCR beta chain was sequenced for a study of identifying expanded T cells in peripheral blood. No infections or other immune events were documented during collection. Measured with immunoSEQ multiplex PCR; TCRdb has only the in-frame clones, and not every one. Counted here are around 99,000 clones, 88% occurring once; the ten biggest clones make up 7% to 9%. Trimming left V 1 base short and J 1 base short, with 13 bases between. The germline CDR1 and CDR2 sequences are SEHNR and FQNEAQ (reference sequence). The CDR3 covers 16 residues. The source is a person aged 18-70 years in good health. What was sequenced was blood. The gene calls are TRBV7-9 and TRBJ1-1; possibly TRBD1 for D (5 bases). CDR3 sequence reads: CASSLEGSGSNTEAFF. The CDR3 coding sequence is TGTGCCAGCAGCTTAGAAGGTTCAGGGTCGAACACTGAAGCTTTCTTT.